This T cell receptor (beta chain) was sequenced in a study of T-cell reconstitution after alpha-beta-depleted transplantation in children. General study results and limits: As was reported, about two months after transplant, alpha-beta T cells came from several hundred expanded graft clones. T-cell numbers and diversity one year post-transplant derived largely from freshly generated T cells.

This clonotype was seen ten or more times. Its antigen is not known. CDR1 KGHSH and CDR2 LQKENI come from the germline V gene. The CDR3 runs 14 residues. V was trimmed by 2 bases and J by 7 bases, leaving 14 bases between them. A TCRbeta library incorporating unique molecular identifiers was prepared. TCRdb re-called the PCR reads through MiXCR, storing one row per CDR3 protein. The table records over 200,000 distinct CDR3 sequences, about a tenth of them present only once. Specimen: PBMCs, collected before TCRalphabeta/CD19-depleted stem cell transplant. The sequence was collected from a child less than two years old with acute myeloid leukemia, due to receive a stem cell transplant. The chain couples TRBV18 to TRBJ1-1; the D gene is possibly TRBD1 (6 bases). The CDR3 DNA reads TGTGCCAGCTCACCAGGGACACAGGACCTTGAAGCTTTCTTT. Protein sequence: CASSPGTQDLEAFF.